This T cell receptor (beta chain) was sequenced during a study of T-cell memory formation after mild COVID-19. Study-wide context: Among the donors, TCR clusters were largely specific to each donor. Study outcomes and limitations: Pre-infection memory carried some responding clones, suggesting that cross-reactive memory joined. Contracting CD8+ clones were enriched in EMRA, CD4+ mainly in CM and EM.

The V gene's germline CDR1 is SEHNR and CDR2 FQNEAQ (reference sequence). V lost 6 bases and J 0 bases, leaving 19 bases between the germline ends. This CDR3 is built from 17 residues. Amplification by 5'RACE using constant-segment primers produced TCR alpha and TCR beta cDNA libraries that carried sample barcodes and UMIs. TCRdb independently ran MiXCR on the 5' RACE reads; one entry per CDR3 protein. This table has roughly 150,000 distinct CDR3 sequences, approximately 12% appearing once. This clonotype was recorded a few times. Its antigen is not identified. The J gene is TRBJ2-3, the V gene TRBV7-9, with D perhaps TRBD1 (5 bases). Sequencing used PBMCs or a T cell subset sorted from them (not recorded which). The source of this sequence is a young man who had mild COVID-19 (a few samples of this study predate the infection). Cell type and time point are not known. CDR3: CASRPYRFDTSTDTQYF. CDR3 DNA sequence: TGTGCCAGCAGGCCGTACAGGTTTGACACTAGCACAGATACGCAGTATTTT.